This is a list of T cell receptor beta chains from one sample in a study of T cell responses to AZD1222 COVID-19 vaccine. Clones were sequenced by immunoSEQ multiplex PCR, and TCRdb holds only the in-frame ones, with some missing. The sample carries about 180,000 clones, roughly nine tenths recorded once. The sample was peripheral blood, taken on day 0 of AZD1222 vaccination. These receptors originate from an adult in good health. The conserved cysteine and the conserved F or W are not part of the CDR3 here.

v_call cdr3_aa
TRBV4-1 ASSQEQGAYNEQF
TRBV6-6 ASSYRGTNYGYT
TRBV27 ASSLSGTSGSRDTQY
TRBV5-6 ASSFERSVHEQF
TRBV29-1 SVGPAQETQY
TRBV19 ASSIQQGQSYEQY
TRBV5-1 ASSSAGPYNEQF
TRBV7-3 ASSPTAGLNTGELF
TRBV5-3 ARSPWDTGELF
TRBV5-4 ASSLVSETQY
TRBV19 ASSTNYEQY
TRBV3-1/TRBV3-2 ASSQDWQGLPLH
TRBV27 ASSSFQGSYEQY
TRBV20-1 SASRGQGTQY
TRBV5-1 ASSLVAGSNGGTIY
TRBV19 ASSIFENTEAF
TRBV5-6 ASSWEIGGGETQY
TRBV30 AWSVSRDRSPLH
TRBV18 ASSPDFSGNTIY
TRBV27 ASRDDGNYGYT
TRBV5-4 ASSTNRGGFDEQY
TRBV7-9 ASSLRQGWSYNEQF
TRBV4-2 ASSQDGKGYEQY
TRBV7-2 ASSLAPALNTEAF
TRBV14 ASSPFGAQLYGYT
TRBV13 ASSLKGATEAF
TRBV19 ASSTNGRYSGNTIY
TRBV4-2 ASSQVGQGNTEAF
TRBV30 ARMAFGYT
TRBV30 ACPRTCPMNTEAF
TRBV6-2/TRBV6-3 ASSLGGNTEAF
TRBV7-8 ASSSLNYEQY
TRBV4-2 ASSQEGRGTYEQY
TRBV6-5 ASSYLGAADTQY
TRBV7-8 ASSPPGQVFSPLH
TRBV7-2 ASSRGTVNEKLF
TRBV24-1 ATSESRLTHTQY
TRBV6-5 ASSTTGTGQPQH
TRBV3-1/TRBV3-2 ASSPIAGKPYEQY
TRBV7-2 ASSLRGRPPLNSPLH
TRBV7-3 ASSSGTGKNSPLH
TRBV4-2 ASSQEGAVLSYEQY
TRBV12-3/TRBV12-4 ASSSHSEKLF
TRBV19 ASSADRVNYGYT
TRBV27 ASRPGYSNQPQH
TRBV5-8 ASSLETDQPQH
TRBV4-3 ASSRAAGAVIGELF
TRBV10-2 ASRRGAGGVGGYT
TRBV7-3 ASSLRGQGNSPLH